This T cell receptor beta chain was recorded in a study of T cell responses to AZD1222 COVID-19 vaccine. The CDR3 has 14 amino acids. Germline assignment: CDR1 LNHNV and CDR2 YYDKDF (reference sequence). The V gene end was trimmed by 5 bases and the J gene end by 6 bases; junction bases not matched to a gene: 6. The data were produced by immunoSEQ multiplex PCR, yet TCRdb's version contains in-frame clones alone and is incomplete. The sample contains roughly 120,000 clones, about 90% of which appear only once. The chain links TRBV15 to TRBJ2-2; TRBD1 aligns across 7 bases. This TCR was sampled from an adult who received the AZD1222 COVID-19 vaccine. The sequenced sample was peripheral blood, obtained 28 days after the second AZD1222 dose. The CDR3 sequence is CATSPTQGAGELFF. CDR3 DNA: TGTGCCACCAGCCCCACCCAGGGGGCCGGGGAGCTGTTTTTT.